This entry concerns a single T cell receptor beta chain. The target antigen is unknown. The data were obtained in a study of cytomegalovirus exposure and HLA in healthy donors. Study conclusions and caveats: Investigators reported 150 to 200 TCR beta chains as tied to cytomegalovirus. Reported findings show TCR beta sequences accurately forecast HLA-A and HLA-B alleles in most subjects. Rare TCR sequences predominated, though certain public TCRs were found in many donors.

Amplification used 60 Vbeta primers and 13 Jbeta primers. The repertoire was sequenced with immunoSEQ multiplex PCR; TCRdb's copy has only in-frame clones and lacks some. The sample lists over 150,000 clones, approximately 67% seen once, with 3.5% to 5.5% in the top ten. CDR1 LNHDA and CDR2 SQIVND come from the germline V gene (reference sequence). The CDR3 is 13 residues long. V lost 5 bases and J 8 bases, leaving 15 bases between the germline ends. The V gene is TRBV19, the J gene TRBJ1-2, with unresolved D. This TCR was sampled from a woman in her late teens or twenties in good health and CMV-seropositive. The source material was PBMCs. The CDR3 reads CASSPRGHQGYTF. DNA for the CDR3: TGTGCCAGTAGTCCTCGAGGCCATCAAGGCTACACCTTC. Filled out from reference TRBV19 and TRBJ1-2, the complete variable domain reads DGGITQSPKYLFRKEGQNVTLSCEQNLNHDAMYWYRQDPGQGLRLIYYSQIVNDFQKGDIAEGYSVSREKKESFPLTVTSAQKNPTAFYLCASSPRGHQGYTFGSGTRLTVV.